The present T cell receptor (beta chain) was sequenced within a study of blood T cell repertoires in COVID-19. The overall study: The origin of the acute and convalescent COVID-19 samples was the United States, Italy and Spain. The analysed material was cDNA or gDNA that came from T cells, B-cell-depleted T cells, or PBMCs.

The CDR3 sequence is 17 residues long. Germline V gene lookup returns CDR1 SEHNR and CDR2 FQNEAQ (reference sequence). V lost 4 bases to trimming and J lost 2 bases, with 20 bases between them. In the original workflow: Amplification with reference gene primers provided the estimates of nucleated cell counts. TCRdb keeps only in-frame clones here, not all; method: immunoSEQ multiplex PCR. From that table come the V and J calls and clone size; the DNA was used to work out D and trimming. This table holds roughly 77,000 clones, around 90% found once. The TCR sequence derives from a human donor in a cohort sampled during active COVID-19. The sequencing sample was made of peripheral blood. The gene calls are TRBV7-9 and TRBJ1-2; D is ambiguous. CDR3 sequence (DNA): TGTGCCAGCAGCTCACCCCGCAGGTCCCTTCTCAACTATGGCTACACCTTC. Its translation is CASSSPRRSLLNYGYTF.